This T cell receptor beta chain emerged from a study of blood T cell repertoires in COVID-19. Background on the study: The analysed material was cDNA or gDNA that came from T cells, B-cell-depleted T cells, or PBMCs.

The method was immunoSEQ multiplex PCR; TCRdb's version includes in-frame clones alone and lacks a portion of them. The data show around 100,000 clones, approximately 80% seen once. The CDR3 has 14 amino acids. V lost 6 bases to trimming and J lost 4 bases; unmatched junction nucleotides: 6. Germline CDR1 reads LNHDA; CDR2 reads SQIVND (reference sequence). This chain connects TRBV19 to TRBJ1-3; TRBD1 matches at 7 bases. Input material: peripheral blood. The clonotype was recovered from a human donor in a cohort sampled during active COVID-19. The CDR3 DNA is TGTGCCAGTAGGACAGGGAACTCCGGAAACACCATATATTTT. It yields the protein CASRTGNSGNTIYF.